Listed below are T cell receptor beta chains from one sample, sequenced in a study of blood T cell repertoires in COVID-19. Sequencing was performed with immunoSEQ multiplex PCR; in TCRdb, only in-frame clones are kept and a portion is missing. The sample consists of 250,000 to 300,000 clones, around 90% of them appearing once. Sequenced: peripheral blood. These receptors were collected from a woman aged 40 to 55 who had recovered from COVID-19. Each CDR3 is given with its conserved first and last residue. A D gene is named only where the DNA matches it firmly. Clone size is given for some rows only: seen once, a few or many times, or a class if the clone is expanded.

TRBJ2-7 TRBD1 TRBV12-5 few CASGSGTGRYEQYF TGTGCTAGTGGTTCGGGGACAGGGCGGTACGAGCAGTACTTC
TRBJ1-2 - TRBV5-1 - CASSLRLANYGYTF TGCGCCAGCAGCTTACGGTTAGCTAACTATGGCTACACCTTC
TRBJ2-1 - TRBV6-5 once CASSYGQRQFF TGTGCCAGCAGTTATGGACAGAGACAGTTCTTC
TRBJ1-5 - TRBV6-6 - CASTLGGNQPQHF TGTGCCAGCACCCTCGGGGGGAATCAGCCCCAGCATTTT
TRBJ2-3 - TRBV5-4 - CASSLRQGTDTQYF TGTGCCAGCAGCTTGCGACAGGGCACAGATACGCAGTATTTT
TRBJ2-3 - TRBV19 - CASSIDWERDTQYF TGTGCCAGTAGTATAGATTGGGAGAGAGATACGCAGTATTTT
TRBJ1-5 TRBD1 TRBV6-5 - CASSPGTGNQPQHF TGTGCCAGCAGTCCGGGGACAGGCAATCAGCCCCAGCATTTT
TRBJ2-2 TRBD1 TRBV24-1 once CATSDPTGGLSNTGELFF TGTGCCACCAGTGACCCTACAGGGGGCCTATCGAACACCGGGGAGCTGTTTTTT
TRBJ2-3 TRBD2 TRBV10-1 - CASSGGSGRDRDTQYF TGCGCCAGCAGTGGAGGTAGCGGGAGGGACCGAGATACGCAGTATTTT
TRBJ1-5 TRBD1 TRBV2 - CASRMDRGQGQPQHF TGTGCCAGCAGAATGGACAGGGGGCAAGGTCAGCCCCAGCATTTT
TRBJ1-4 - TRBV29-1 - CSVGGLNEKLFF TGCAGCGTGGGAGGTCTTAATGAAAAACTGTTTTTT
TRBJ2-2 TRBD2 TRBV6-1 few CASSVGLAGVTGELFF TGTGCCAGCAGTGTGGGACTAGCGGGAGTAACCGGGGAGCTGTTTTTT
TRBJ2-5 TRBD2 TRBV11-2 - CASSPGLVKETQYF TGTGCCAGCAGCCCGGGACTAGTAAAAGAGACCCAGTACTTC
TRBJ2-5 TRBD1 TRBV12-3/TRBV12-4 - CASTRTGRETQYF TGTGCCAGCACACGGACAGGGCGAGAGACCCAGTACTTC
TRBJ1-4 - TRBV4-2 many CASSQEQGVEKLFF TGTGCCAGCAGCCAAGAACAGGGTGTCGAAAAACTGTTTTTT
TRBJ2-1 TRBD1 TRBV5-1 - CASSSFTIRQGGRYNEQFF TGCGCCAGCAGCTCCTTTACTATAAGACAGGGGGGGCGGTACAATGAGCAGTTCTTC
TRBJ2-5 TRBD1 TRBV24-1 - CATSEGQGLASQETQYF TGTGCCACCAGTGAGGGACAGGGGCTGGCCTCCCAAGAGACCCAGTACTTC
TRBJ1-6 - TRBV28 once CASSGGHENSPLHF TGTGCCAGCAGTGGGGGACATGAGAATTCACCCCTCCACTTT
TRBJ2-1 TRBD2 TRBV3-1/TRBV3-2 - CASSSLIYAGTSGHNEQFF TGTGCCAGCAGCTCCCTGATCTACGCCGGGACTAGCGGCCACAATGAGCAGTTCTTC
TRBJ1-1 - TRBV7-2 - CASSLDRWMNTEAFF TGTGCCAGCAGCTTAGACAGATGGATGAACACTGAAGCTTTCTTT
TRBJ2-3 TRBD1 TRBV5-1 once CASSLEGATTDTQYF TGCGCCAGCAGCCTCGAGGGGGCAACCACAGATACGCAGTATTTT
TRBJ1-2 - TRBV3-1/TRBV3-2 many CASSQGVRSSYGYTF TGTGCCAGCAGCCAAGGGGTGAGGTCTTCCTATGGCTACACCTTC
TRBJ2-4 - TRBV5-6 - CASSRERGIRDIQYF TGTGCCAGCAGCCGCGAAAGAGGGATTCGGGACATTCAGTACTTC
TRBJ2-1 - TRBV11-2 - CASSPGSAYNEQFF TGTGCCAGCAGCCCCGGGTCTGCCTACAATGAGCAGTTCTTC
TRBJ2-7 - TRBV29-1 - CSAGGDSPEQYF TGCAGCGCCGGCGGGGACAGTCCCGAGCAGTACTTC
TRBJ2-1 TRBD2 TRBV28 - CASSWTGTSGTDNEQFF TGTGCCAGCAGTTGGACCGGGACTAGCGGTACGGACAATGAGCAGTTCTTC
TRBJ2-1 TRBD2 TRBV4-2 - CASSRSGGRTSNEQFF TGTGCCAGCAGCCGGAGTGGCGGGAGAACCAGCAATGAGCAGTTCTTC
TRBJ2-7 TRBD2 TRBV5-6 - CASSLFPSGSYEQYF TGTGCCAGCAGCTTGTTCCCTAGCGGCTCCTACGAGCAGTACTTC
TRBJ2-3 TRBD2 TRBV4-1 - CASSPWTSGSTDTQYF TGCGCCAGCAGCCCCTGGACTAGCGGAAGCACAGATACGCAGTATTTT
TRBJ2-3 TRBD1 TRBV9 few CASSPQQGGIFSTDTQYF TGTGCCAGCAGCCCGCAACAAGGGGGCATCTTTAGCACAGATACGCAGTATTTT
TRBJ2-7 TRBD1 TRBV4-1 - CASSQEQGGPYEQYF TGCGCCAGCAGCCAAGAACAGGGGGGCCCCTACGAGCAGTACTTC
TRBJ2-7 - TRBV14 - CASSHLGAYEQYF TGTGCCAGCAGCCACCTGGGAGCCTACGAGCAGTACTTC
TRBJ1-2 - TRBV30 - CAWSVLGRGVLNYGYTF TGTGCCTGGAGTGTACTGGGGCGCGGGGTTCTTAACTATGGCTACACCTTC
TRBJ1-4 TRBD1 TRBV3-1/TRBV3-2 - CASSLQGATNEKLFF TGTGCCAGCAGCCTACAGGGGGCTACTAATGAAAAACTGTTTTTT
TRBJ1-2 - TRBV27 - CASSLPGGIGYTF TGTGCCAGCAGCTTACCTGGGGGGATTGGCTACACCTTC